The source of this TCR beta chain is a study of regulatory T cells in long-lasting Graves disease. In the study overall: Newly diagnosed Graves' patients took antithyroid drugs under 3 months. General study results and limits: Favoring TRBV28, TRBJ1-2 and TRBJ2-5 was a feature seen in persistent disease.

Indicated time point: newly diagnosed GD, antithyroid drugs for less than 3 months. PBMC RNA served as the TCR library source. In this sample, this clonotype turned up many times. No antigen is known for it. Arm-PCR of CDR3 regions and iRepertoire HTBI primers were used to build TCR beta libraries. One entry per CDR3 protein, called by TCRdb with MiXCR from the multiplex PCR reads. This table holds 400,000 to 500,000 distinct CDR3 sequences, roughly 15% found once. Looked up from germline, CDR1 is DFQATT and CDR2 is SNEGSKA (reference sequence). The CDR3 spans 17 residues. V lost 0 bases to trimming and J lost 0 bases, with 18 bases between them. These data also formed part of another study, on T cells in Graves' hyperthyroidism and ophthalmopathy. That study reports: HTBI primers were the set used in a first-round RT-PCR of the TCR CDR3. From stable hyperthyroidism, ophthalmopathy was separated by a 13 V-J model.

The input for sequencing was peripheral blood mononuclear cells (PBMCs), taken at new diagnosis, from a patient treated with antithyroid drugs. This TCR was recovered from a woman in her twenties or thirties with Graves disease. V usage is TRBV20-1 and J usage is TRBJ2-7; TRBD2 might be the D (6 bases). The chain's CDR3 is CSAREGRVSGGSYEQYF. The DNA for the CDR3 is TGCAGTGCTAGAGAAGGGAGAGTTAGCGGTGGCTCCTACGAGCAGTACTTC.